This TCR beta chain was recorded in a study of identical twins. Notes on the study in general: Low generation-probability sequences were in excess among twin-shared out-of-frame alpha sequences. Abundant beta clonotypes from cord blood bore fewer insertions; memory repertoires lacked this pattern.

TCRdb called the 5' RACE reads again in MiXCR, with one record for every CDR3 protein. Here the sample spans 250,000 to 350,000 distinct CDR3 sequences, roughly 9% being singletons. This CDR3 has 12 residues. V shed 8 bases and J shed 13 bases, with 18 bases lying between them. Germline V gives CDR1 SGHTA, CDR2 FQGNSA. In regard to this clonotype: Its specificity is not known.

These same data were also listed under a study on yellow fever vaccine responses in identical twins. According to that study: Twins showed a vaccine T cell response that reportedly seemed partly convergent, partly personalized.

The material sequenced was CD8+ T cells sorted from blood. The V gene is TRBV7-2, the J gene TRBJ2-1, with D possibly matching TRBD2 (6 bases). This receptor was taken from a woman under 30 in good health. CDR3 in DNA: TGTGCCAGCGGGGGAGACGGGAGAGTTCAGTTCTTC. Its translation: CASGGDGRVQFF.